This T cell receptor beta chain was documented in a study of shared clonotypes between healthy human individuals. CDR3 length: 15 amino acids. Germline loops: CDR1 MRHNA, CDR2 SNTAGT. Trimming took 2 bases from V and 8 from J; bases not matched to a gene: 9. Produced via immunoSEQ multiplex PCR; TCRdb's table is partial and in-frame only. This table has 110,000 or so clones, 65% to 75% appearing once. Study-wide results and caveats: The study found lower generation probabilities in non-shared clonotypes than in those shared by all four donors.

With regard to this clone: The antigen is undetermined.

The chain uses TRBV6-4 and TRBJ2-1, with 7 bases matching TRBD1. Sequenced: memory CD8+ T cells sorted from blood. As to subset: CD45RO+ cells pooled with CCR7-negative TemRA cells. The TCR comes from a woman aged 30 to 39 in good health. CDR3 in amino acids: CASSDGKGAADEQFF. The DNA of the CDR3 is TGTGCCAGCAGTGACGGAAAGGGGGCGGCCGATGAGCAGTTCTTC.